This record looks at one TCR beta chain sequence and its context. These data are taken from a study of cytomegalovirus exposure and HLA in healthy donors. From germline, CDR1 is SGHTA and CDR2 FQGNSA. The germline V and J ends were trimmed by 3 bases and 2 bases, with 17 bases remaining between them. CDR3 length: 18 amino acids. The PCR contained 60 Vbeta and 13 Jbeta primers. The method was immunoSEQ multiplex PCR; TCRdb's version includes in-frame clones alone and lacks a portion of them. The sample holds tens of thousands of clones, roughly three fifths seen once. The sequence was collected from a woman aged 25 to 39 in good health and CMV-seronegative. Sequencing was done on a sample of PBMCs. The chain couples TRBV7-2 to TRBJ2-6; tentative D call: TRBD2 (7 bases). CDR3 nucleotides: TGTGCCAGCAGCTTCAGGAGGGGGGGAGCTGCTGGGGCCAACGTCCTGACTTTC. Its protein product is CASSFRRGGAAGANVLTF.